The 10 T cell receptor beta chains listed next were all sequenced from one sample in a study of a mutant IDH1 vaccine in newly diagnosed glioma. No antigens are known for them. Libraries were prepared by immunoSEQ multiplex PCR; TCRdb keeps only in-frame clonotypes and omits some of them. Here the sample spans about 32,000 clones, more than 75% being singletons. Specified time point: week 35, safety follow-up. Doses comprised 300 ug of mutant IDH1 20-mer peptide each, plus topical imiquimod. The sample consisted of PBMCs, taken from a glioma patient whose treatment included an IDH1 peptide vaccine. These receptors originate from a man aged 25-45 years with glioma.

The V gene is TRBV13, the J gene TRBJ2-2; no clear D gene. The V end lost 5 bases, the J end lost 6 bases, and 7 bases lay between the germline ends. The CDR3 is 12 residues long. Per germline, CDR1 PRHDT and CDR2 FYEKMQ (reference sequence). The CDR3 coding sequence is TGTGCCAGCAGCGCACTTCCCGGGGAGCTGTTTTTT. Translating it yields CASSALPGELFF.

The chain is built from TRBV10-2 and TRBJ1-1, with unresolved D. The CDR3 sequence is 16 residues long. Germline V lookup: CDR1 WSHSY, CDR2 SAAADI. V gave up 4 bases and J gave up 0 bases, with 15 bases separating them. CDR3 sequence (DNA): TGCGCCAGCAGTGCCCTTTTCACTGGGGTGAACACTGAAGCTTTCTTT. Translated, it gives CASSALFTGVNTEAFF.

This clone was seen more than once but under ten times. The chain has TRBV7-6 and TRBJ2-7, with D perhaps being TRBD1 or TRBD2 (5 bases each). Trimming removed 4 bases at V and 1 base at J, with 8 bases between. Germline CDR1 SGHVS, CDR2 FNYEAQ. The CDR3 covers 13 residues. In nucleotides, the CDR3 is TGTGCCAGCAGCTCCGGGGCTTCCTACGAGCAGTACTTC. It codes for CASSSGASYEQYF.

The chain joins TRBV6-5 to TRBJ2-7; TRBD2 might be the D (6 bases). V shed 2 bases and J shed 4 bases, with 15 bases lying between them. CDR1 and CDR2 from the germline V gene are MNHEY and SVGAGI. The CDR3 runs 15 residues. As DNA, the CDR3 is TGTGCCAGCAGTTACGGGTATGAGGGAGGTTACGAGCAGTACTTC. This gives the protein CASSYGYEGGYEQYF.

This clone showed up just once. The V call is TRBV4-1, the J call TRBJ2-5; no clear D gene. CDR1 is MGHRA, CDR2 YSYEKL, per germline. Trimming pared 0 bases from V and 5 bases from J, leaving 13 bases between. The CDR3 loop spans 15 amino acids. The chain's CDR3 is CASSQEWQTDETQYF. CDR3 DNA: TGCGCCAGCAGCCAAGAGTGGCAGACTGATGAGACCCAGTACTTC.

The sample holds one count of this clone. The J gene is TRBJ1-1, the V gene TRBV19; D unresolved. Per germline, CDR1 LNHDA and CDR2 SQIVND (reference sequence). The CDR3 has 16 residues. Trimming removed 0 bases from V and 0 bases from J, with 11 bases in between. The CDR3 coding sequence is TGTGCCAGTAGTATAGATCGTCCAGGACTGAACACTGAAGCTTTCTTT. The encoded protein is CASSIDRPGLNTEAFF.

In nucleotides, the CDR3 is TGTGCCAGCAGCCAACCCCCGGGACACGAGCAGTACTTC. It translates to CASSQPPGHEQYF. The chain carries TRBV7-2 and TRBJ2-7; the D gene could be TRBD1 or TRBD2 (5 bases each). This CDR3 has 13 residues. Trimming removed 5 bases at V and 5 bases at J, with 13 bases between. The germline gives CDR1 SGHTA, CDR2 FQGNSA.

The chain is built from TRBV27 and TRBJ2-5; D gene unclear. Per the germline V gene, CDR1 is MNHEY and CDR2 is SMNVEV (reference sequence). Between the trimmed V and J ends, which lost 2 bases and 1 base, there was a span of 8 bases. The CDR3 sequence is 14 residues long. Written as DNA, the CDR3 is TGTGCCAGCAGTTTAAGTAACACCCAAGAGACCCAGTACTTC. It codes for CASSLSNTQETQYF.

This sequence joins TRBV9 and TRBJ1-1; 10 bases agree with TRBD1. CDR3 length: 14 residues. J gave up 4 bases and V 4 bases, and 4 bases lay outside the gene matches. Germline CDR1 is SGDLS and CDR2 is YYNGEE. The CDR3 sequence is CASSPRTGGTEAFF. For the CDR3, the DNA is TGTGCCAGCAGCCCTCGGACAGGGGGCACTGAAGCTTTCTTT.

The rearrangement uses TRBV19 and TRBJ1-2; D possibly corresponds to TRBD1 (5 bases). CDR3 size: 13 residues. Germline V gene data show CDR1 as LNHDA and CDR2 as SQIVND (reference sequence). V was pared by 5 bases and J by 7 bases, with 14 bases between. This chain's CDR3 is CASSPHRNRGYTF. CDR3 sequence (DNA): TGTGCCAGTAGTCCCCACAGGAATCGTGGCTACACCTTC.